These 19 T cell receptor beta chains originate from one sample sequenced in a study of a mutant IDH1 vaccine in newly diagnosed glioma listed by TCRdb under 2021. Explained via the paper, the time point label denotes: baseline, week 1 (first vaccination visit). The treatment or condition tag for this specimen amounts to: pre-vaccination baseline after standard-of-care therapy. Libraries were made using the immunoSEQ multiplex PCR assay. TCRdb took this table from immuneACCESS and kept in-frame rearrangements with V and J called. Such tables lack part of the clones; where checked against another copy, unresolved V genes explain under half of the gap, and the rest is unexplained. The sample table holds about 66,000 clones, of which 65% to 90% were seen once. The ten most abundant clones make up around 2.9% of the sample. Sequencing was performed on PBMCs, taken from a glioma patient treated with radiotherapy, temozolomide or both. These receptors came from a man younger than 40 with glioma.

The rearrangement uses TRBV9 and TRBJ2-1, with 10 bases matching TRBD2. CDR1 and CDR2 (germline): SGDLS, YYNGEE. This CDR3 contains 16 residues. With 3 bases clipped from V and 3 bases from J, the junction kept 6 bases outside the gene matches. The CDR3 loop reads CASSARTSGYYNEQFF. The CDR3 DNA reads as TGTGCCAGCAGCGCCCGGACTAGCGGATACTACAATGAGCAGTTCTTC.

CDR3 loop: CASSLGITGSYEQYF. Written as DNA, the CDR3 is TGTGCCAGCAGTTTAGGTATCACTGGAAGCTACGAGCAGTACTTC. The chain is built from TRBV28 and TRBJ2-7; D is undetermined. Trimming removed 2 bases at V and 3 bases at J, with 14 bases between. This CDR3 has 15 amino acids. Germline CDR1 and CDR2: MDHEN and SYDVKM.

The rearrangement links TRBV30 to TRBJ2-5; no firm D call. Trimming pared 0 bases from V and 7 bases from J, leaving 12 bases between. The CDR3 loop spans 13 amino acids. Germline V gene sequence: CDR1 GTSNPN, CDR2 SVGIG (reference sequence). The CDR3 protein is CAWSVPPAGTQYF. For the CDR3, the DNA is TGTGCCTGGAGTGTCCCACCAGCAGGGACCCAGTACTTC.

This CDR3 is CASSPGLAGRANTGELFF. The DNA of the CDR3 is TGTGCCAGCAGCCCCGGACTAGCGGGGCGGGCAAACACCGGGGAGCTGTTTTTT. The chain is built from TRBV5-4 and TRBJ2-2; 12 nucleotides line up with TRBD2. Trimming cost V 4 bases and J 2 bases; bases outside gene matches: 9. There are 18 residues in the CDR3. The germline V gene encodes CDR1 SGHNT and CDR2 YYREEE (reference sequence).

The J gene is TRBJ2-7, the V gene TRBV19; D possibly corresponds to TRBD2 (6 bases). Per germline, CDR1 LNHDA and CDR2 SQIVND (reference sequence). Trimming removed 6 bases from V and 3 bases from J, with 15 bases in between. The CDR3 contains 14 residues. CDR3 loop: CASSDGLGSYEQYF. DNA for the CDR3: TGTGCCAGTAGCGACGGCCTCGGGAGCTACGAGCAGTACTTC. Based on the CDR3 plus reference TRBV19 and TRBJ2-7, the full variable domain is DGGITQSPKYLFRKEGQNVTLSCEQNLNHDAMYWYRQDPGQGLRLIYYSQIVNDFQKGDIAEGYSVSREKKESFPLTVTSAQKNPTAFYLCASSDGLGSYEQYFGPGTRLTVT.

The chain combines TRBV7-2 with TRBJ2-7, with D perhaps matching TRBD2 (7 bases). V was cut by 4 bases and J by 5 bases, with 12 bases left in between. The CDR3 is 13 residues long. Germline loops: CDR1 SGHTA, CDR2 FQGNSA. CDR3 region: CASSSGGPNEQYF. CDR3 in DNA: TGTGCCAGCAGCTCCGGGGGGCCCAACGAGCAGTACTTC.

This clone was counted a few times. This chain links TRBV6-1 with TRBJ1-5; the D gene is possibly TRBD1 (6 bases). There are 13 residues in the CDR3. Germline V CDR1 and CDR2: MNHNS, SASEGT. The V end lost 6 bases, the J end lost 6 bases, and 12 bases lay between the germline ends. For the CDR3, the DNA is TGTGCCAGCAGCCTGACAGGACCTCAGCCCCAGCATTTT. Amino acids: CASSLTGPQPQHF.

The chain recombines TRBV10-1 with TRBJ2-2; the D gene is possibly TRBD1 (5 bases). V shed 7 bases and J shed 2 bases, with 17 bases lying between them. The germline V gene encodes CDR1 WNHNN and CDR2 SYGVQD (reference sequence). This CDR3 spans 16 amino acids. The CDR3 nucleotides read TGCGCCAGCACCGACAGTGTAGAGCCTAACACCGGGGAGCTGTTTTTT. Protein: CASTDSVEPNTGELFF.

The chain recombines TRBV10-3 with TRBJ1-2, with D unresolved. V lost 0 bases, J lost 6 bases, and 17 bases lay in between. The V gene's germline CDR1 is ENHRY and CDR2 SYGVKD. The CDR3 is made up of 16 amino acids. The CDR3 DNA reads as TGTGCCATCAGTGAGTCGGGGTCTATCCAAGGGCATGGCTACACCTTC. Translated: CAISESGSIQGHGYTF.

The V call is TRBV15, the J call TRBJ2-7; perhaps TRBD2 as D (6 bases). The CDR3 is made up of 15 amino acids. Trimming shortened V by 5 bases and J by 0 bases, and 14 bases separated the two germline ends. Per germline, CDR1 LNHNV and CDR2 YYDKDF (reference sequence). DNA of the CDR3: TGTGCCACCAGCGAAAGGGACTCCGGCTCCTACGAGCAGTACTTC. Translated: CATSERDSGSYEQYF.

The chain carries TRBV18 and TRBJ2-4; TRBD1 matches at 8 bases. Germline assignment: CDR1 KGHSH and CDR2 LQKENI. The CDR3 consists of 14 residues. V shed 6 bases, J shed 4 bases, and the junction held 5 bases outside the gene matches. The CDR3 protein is CASSTWTGKNIQYF. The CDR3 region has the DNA TGTGCCAGCTCGACCTGGACAGGGAAAAACATTCAGTACTTC. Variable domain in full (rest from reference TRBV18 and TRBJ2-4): NAGVMQNPRHLVRRRGQEARLRCSPMKGHSHVYWYRQLPEEGLKFMVYLQKENIIDESGMPKERFSAEFPKEGPSILRIQQVVRGDSAAYFCASSTWTGKNIQYFGAGTRLSVL.

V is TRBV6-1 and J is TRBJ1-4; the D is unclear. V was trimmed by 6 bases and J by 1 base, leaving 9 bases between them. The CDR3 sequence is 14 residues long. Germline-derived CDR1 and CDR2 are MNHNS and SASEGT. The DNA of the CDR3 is TGTGCCAGCAGCGACTGGTTAACTAATGAAAAACTGTTTTTT. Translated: CASSDWLTNEKLFF.

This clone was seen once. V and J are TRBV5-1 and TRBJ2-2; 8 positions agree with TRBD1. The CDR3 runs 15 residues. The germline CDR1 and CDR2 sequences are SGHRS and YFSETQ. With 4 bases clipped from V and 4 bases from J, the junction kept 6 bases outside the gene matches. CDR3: CASSMDRVGTGELFF. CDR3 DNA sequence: TGCGCCAGCAGCATGGACAGGGTGGGCACCGGGGAGCTGTTTTTT.

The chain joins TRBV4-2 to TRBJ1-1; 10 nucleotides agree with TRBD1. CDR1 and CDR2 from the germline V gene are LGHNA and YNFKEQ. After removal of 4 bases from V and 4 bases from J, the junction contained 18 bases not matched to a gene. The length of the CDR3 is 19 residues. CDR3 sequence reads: CASSPLRGGQGSSGTEAFF. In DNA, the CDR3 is TGTGCCAGCAGCCCCTTAAGAGGGGGACAGGGGAGCTCGGGCACTGAAGCTTTCTTT.

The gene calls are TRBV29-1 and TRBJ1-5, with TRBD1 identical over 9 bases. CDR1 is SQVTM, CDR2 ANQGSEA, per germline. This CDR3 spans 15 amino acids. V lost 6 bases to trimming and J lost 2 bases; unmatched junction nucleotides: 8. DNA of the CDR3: TGCAGCGTGCAGACAGGGGGAGGGGGCAATCAGCCCCAGCATTTT. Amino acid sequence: CSVQTGGGGNQPQHF.

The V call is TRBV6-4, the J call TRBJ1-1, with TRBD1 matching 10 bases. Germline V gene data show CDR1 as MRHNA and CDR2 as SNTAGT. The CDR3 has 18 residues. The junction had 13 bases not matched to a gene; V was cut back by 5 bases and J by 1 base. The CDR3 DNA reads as TGTGCCAGCAGTAGACTTCCTGCGGGACAGGGGAAGAACACTGAAGCTTTCTTT. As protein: CASSRLPAGQGKNTEAFF.

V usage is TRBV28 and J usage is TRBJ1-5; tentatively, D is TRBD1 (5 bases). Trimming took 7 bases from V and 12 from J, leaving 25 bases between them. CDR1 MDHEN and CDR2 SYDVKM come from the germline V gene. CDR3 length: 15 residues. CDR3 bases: TGTGCCAGCAAGGGTTGGCAGGGCCATTATCAGGGCCAGCATTTT. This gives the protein CASKGWQGHYQGQHF.

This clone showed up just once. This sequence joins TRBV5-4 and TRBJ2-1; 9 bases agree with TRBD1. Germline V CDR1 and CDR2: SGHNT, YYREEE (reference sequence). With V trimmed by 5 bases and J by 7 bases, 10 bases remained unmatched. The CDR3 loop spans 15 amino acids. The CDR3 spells CASSYGWDRANEQFF. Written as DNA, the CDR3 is TGTGCCAGCAGTTACGGTTGGGACAGGGCTAATGAGCAGTTCTTC.

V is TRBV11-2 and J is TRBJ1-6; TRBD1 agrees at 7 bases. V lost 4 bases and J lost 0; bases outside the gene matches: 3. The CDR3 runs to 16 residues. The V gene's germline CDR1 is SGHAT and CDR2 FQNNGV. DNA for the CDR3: TGTGCCAGCAGCTGGACAGGAAACTCCTATAATTCACCCCTCCACTTT. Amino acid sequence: CASSWTGNSYNSPLHF. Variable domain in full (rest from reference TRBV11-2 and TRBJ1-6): EAGVAQSPRYKIIEKRQSVAFWCNPISGHATLYWYQQILGQGPKLLIQFQNNGVVDDSQLPKDRFSAERLKGVDSTLKIQPAKLEDSAVYLCASSWTGNSYNSPLHFGNGTRLTVT.